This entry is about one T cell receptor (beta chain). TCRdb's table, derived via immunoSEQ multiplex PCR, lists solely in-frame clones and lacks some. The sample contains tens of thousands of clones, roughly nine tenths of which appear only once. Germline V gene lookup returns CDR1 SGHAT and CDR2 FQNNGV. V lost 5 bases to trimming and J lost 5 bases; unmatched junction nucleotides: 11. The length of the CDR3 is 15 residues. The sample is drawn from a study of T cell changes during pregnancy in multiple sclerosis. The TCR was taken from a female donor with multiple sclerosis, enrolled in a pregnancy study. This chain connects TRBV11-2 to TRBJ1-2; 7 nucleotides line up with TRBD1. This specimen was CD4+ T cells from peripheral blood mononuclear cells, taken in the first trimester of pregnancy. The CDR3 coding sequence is TGTGCCAGCAGCCGGGACAGAGAGAAGTCTTATGGCTACACCTTC. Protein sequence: CASSRDREKSYGYTF. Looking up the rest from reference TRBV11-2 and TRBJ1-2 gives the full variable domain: EAGVAQSPRYKIIEKRQSVAFWCNPISGHATLYWYQQILGQGPKLLIQFQNNGVVDDSQLPKDRFSAERLKGVDSTLKIQPAKLEDSAVYLCASSRDREKSYGYTFGSGTRLTVV.